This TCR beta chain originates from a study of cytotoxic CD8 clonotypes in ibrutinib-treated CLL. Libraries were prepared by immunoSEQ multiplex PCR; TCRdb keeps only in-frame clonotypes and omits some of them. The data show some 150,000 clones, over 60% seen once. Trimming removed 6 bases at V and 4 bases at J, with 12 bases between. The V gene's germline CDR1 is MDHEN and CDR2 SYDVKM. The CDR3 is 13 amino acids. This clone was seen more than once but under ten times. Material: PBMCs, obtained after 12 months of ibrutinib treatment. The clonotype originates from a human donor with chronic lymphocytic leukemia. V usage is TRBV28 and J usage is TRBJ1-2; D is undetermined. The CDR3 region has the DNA TGTGCCAGCAGCCCAACCTTCACCTATGGCTACACCTTC. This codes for CASSPTFTYGYTF.